This TCR beta chain was sequenced for a study of T cell repertoires in cytomegalovirus infection. Study results and limitations: Adding up the frequency of public TCR beta families identified people who carried CMV plus the relevant HLA.

A note on this clonotype: Its antigen remains unknown.

TCRdb passed the reads through MiXCR, listing each CDR3 protein once. Here the sample spans roughly 800,000 distinct CDR3 sequences, under 35% being singletons. V was shortened by 4 bases and J by 4 bases, with 12 bases between the two germline ends. Germline-derived CDR1 and CDR2 are KGHDR and SFDVKD. The CDR3 is 14 amino acids. This material consisted of cultured CD8+ T cells from PBMCs, taken from culture after CMV antigen stimulation. The chain joins TRBV24-1 to TRBJ2-5; the D call may be TRBD1 or TRBD2 (5 bases each). This TCR was recovered from a human donor in good health (CMV status not recorded). Some clones in this sample may be carry-over from other donors' samples. The CDR3 protein is CATSDADSGETQYF. The CDR3, as DNA: TGTGCCACCAGTGACGCAGACAGCGGAGAGACCCAGTACTTC.